These 25 T cell receptor beta chains were all obtained from the same sample, sequenced in a study of radiotherapy plus CTLA-4 blockade in lung cancer. The method was immunoSEQ multiplex PCR; TCRdb's version includes in-frame clones alone and lacks a portion of them. The repertoire has 23,000 or so clones, roughly 73% of them found once; the top ten carry approximately 3.5%. The starting material was peripheral blood, obtained from a patient treated with radiotherapy plus ipilimumab. The source of these receptors is a human donor with non-small cell lung cancer who had stable disease on radiotherapy plus ipilimumab.

The V gene is TRBV5-1, the J gene TRBJ2-1, with D possibly TRBD2 on 6 matching bases. Germline values: CDR1 SGHRS, CDR2 YFSETQ. The V end lost 4 bases, the J end lost 4 bases, and 18 bases lay between the germline ends. CDR3 length: 16 amino acids. The CDR3 protein is CASSQRTTASYNEQFF. CDR3 DNA: TGCGCCAGCAGCCAAAGGACTACCGCTTCATACAATGAGCAGTTCTTC.

The genes are TRBV28 and TRBJ2-1; D tentatively fits TRBD1 or TRBD2 (5 bases each). This CDR3 contains 15 residues. Trimming shortened V by 0 bases and J by 5 bases, and 11 bases separated the two germline ends. Germline assignment: CDR1 MDHEN and CDR2 SYDVKM. The CDR3 DNA is TGTGCCAGCAGTTTATGGAGGGACGGAAACAATGAGCAGTTCTTC. The encoded protein is CASSLWRDGNNEQFF.

This chain connects TRBV28 to TRBJ1-4; 9 nucleotides agree with TRBD1. Germline values: CDR1 MDHEN, CDR2 SYDVKM. Trimming removed 6 bases from V and 4 bases from J; junction bases left unmatched: 9. This CDR3 is built from 16 residues. DNA of the CDR3: TGTGCCAGCAGCCAAGACAGGGGGTTCGGTAATGAAAAACTGTTTTTT. It is translated as CASSQDRGFGNEKLFF.

The J gene is TRBJ1-1, the V gene TRBV4-2, with D maybe TRBD1 (5 bases). The V end lost 6 bases, the J end lost 4 bases, and 12 bases lay between the germline ends. The CDR3 spans 13 residues. CDR1 and CDR2 (germline): LGHNA, YNFKEQ. The CDR3 nucleotides read TGTGCCAGCAGTGGCGGGCAGGGCACTGAAGCTTTCTTT. The encoded protein is CASSGGQGTEAFF.

The rearrangement joins TRBV7-8 to TRBJ2-1; D is unresolved. Germline CDR1 reads SGHVS; CDR2 reads FQNEAQ. Deletions cut 0 bases from V and 2 bases from J, with 5 bases between. The CDR3 runs to 14 residues. The CDR3 loop is CASSLARPYNEQFF. The CDR3 DNA reads as TGTGCCAGCAGCTTAGCGCGTCCCTACAATGAGCAGTTCTTC.

CDR3 bases: TGTGCCAGCAGCCAAGATTCCCGCGGGGTAACAGGGGGGGATGGCTACACCTTC. Protein: CASSQDSRGVTGGDGYTF. J is TRBJ1-2 and V is TRBV14, with 8 bases identical to TRBD1. This CDR3 comprises 18 residues. J was trimmed by 6 bases and V by 0 bases; bases with no gene match: 15. The germline CDR1 and CDR2 sequences are SGHDN and FVKESK. Drawing the rest from reference TRBV14 and TRBJ1-2, the complete variable domain is EAGVTQFPSHSVIEKGQTVTLRCDPISGHDNLYWYRRVMGKEIKFLLHFVKESKQDESGMPNNRFLAERTGGTYSTLKVQPAELEDSGVYFCASSQDSRGVTGGDGYTFGSGTRLTVV.

This chain uses TRBV6-5 with TRBJ2-7; no reliable D call. Germline lookup yields CDR1 MNHEY and CDR2 SVGAGI. This CDR3 contains 15 residues. V lost 0 bases and J 0 bases, leaving 9 bases between the germline ends. The CDR3 loop reads CASSYSKGGSYEQYF. As DNA, the CDR3 is TGTGCCAGCAGTTACTCGAAGGGCGGCTCCTACGAGCAGTACTTC.

V usage is TRBV29-1 and J usage is TRBJ2-7, with 8 bases matching TRBD1. From germline, CDR1 is SQVTM and CDR2 ANQGSEA. This CDR3 is 10 amino acids long. Losses at the gene ends were 6 bases for V and 5 bases for J; bases not matched to a gene: 0. This chain's CDR3 is CSVGQDEQYF. The DNA for the CDR3 is TGCAGCGTGGGACAGGACGAGCAGTACTTC.

The CDR3 DNA follows: TGCGCCAGCAGCGTTAAGGGGGCGGATTACGAGCAGTACTTC. Encoded protein: CASSVKGADYEQYF. The chain couples TRBV5-1 to TRBJ2-7; 7 bases are shared with TRBD1. V dropped 4 bases and J dropped 4; count of bases not matched to a gene: 8. The length of the CDR3 is 14 residues. The germline CDR1 and CDR2 sequences are SGHRS and YFSETQ.

V is TRBV7-2 and J is TRBJ2-7, with D possibly matching TRBD2 (6 bases). The CDR3 loop spans 15 amino acids. Germline values: CDR1 SGHTA, CDR2 FQGNSA. V was cut by 2 bases and J by 0 bases, with 11 bases left in between. The CDR3 loop reads CASSLSAGNSYEQYF. CDR3 coding DNA: TGTGCCAGCAGCTTATCGGCGGGGAACTCCTACGAGCAGTACTTC.

This chain connects TRBV2 to TRBJ2-7, with D hard to call. CDR1 and CDR2 from the germline V gene are SNHLY and FYNNEI. V lost 7 bases to trimming and J lost 3 bases, with 16 bases between them. There are 14 residues in the CDR3. CDR3 loop: CASKASSGVYEQYF. The CDR3 DNA is TGTGCCAGCAAGGCGTCTAGTGGCGTCTACGAGCAGTACTTC.

In its sample, this clone was seen once. The CDR3 sequence: CASGLGGDWTEAFF. The CDR3 DNA sequence: TGTGCTAGTGGTTTGGGGGGGGATTGGACTGAAGCTTTCTTT. J is TRBJ1-1 and V is TRBV12-5; tentatively, D is TRBD1 (5 bases). Per germline, CDR1 LGHNT and CDR2 FRNRAP. The CDR3 sequence is 14 residues long. V was trimmed by 1 base and J by 5 bases, leaving 11 bases between them.

V and J are TRBV9 and TRBJ2-1; D may be TRBD1 (6 bases). CDR1 and CDR2 (germline): SGDLS, YYNGEE. The CDR3 contains 15 residues. V was cut by 0 bases and J by 4 bases, with 11 bases left in between. The CDR3 DNA reads TGTGCCAGCAGCGTAGATGGCAGGGGTTACAATGAGCAGTTCTTC. The encoded protein is CASSVDGRGYNEQFF.

This clone was detected only once. This chain links TRBV5-1 with TRBJ2-2; TRBD1 agrees at 10 bases. The V gene's germline CDR1 is SGHRS and CDR2 YFSETQ. This CDR3 contains 16 residues. J gave up 13 bases and V 1 base, and 13 bases lay outside the gene matches. The chain's CDR3 is CASSLKGTGEPSRLFF. The CDR3 DNA follows: TGCGCCAGCAGCTTGAAAGGGACAGGGGAACCCTCTAGGCTGTTTTTT.

This sequence joins TRBV27 and TRBJ2-7, with 7 nucleotides matching TRBD2. The trim removed 10 bases at V and 3 bases at J, leaving 15 bases unmatched. This CDR3 is built from 15 residues. CDR1 MNHEY and CDR2 SMNVEV come from the germline V gene (reference sequence). The CDR3 nucleotides read TGTGCCACCCGAGACGGATCCGCTAGCGGCTACGAGCAGTACTTC. This gives the protein CATRDGSASGYEQYF.

In its sample, this clone ranks as medium-sized (0.01 to 0.1%). The chain links TRBV4-1 to TRBJ2-7; 11 nucleotides line up with TRBD2. The CDR3 has 18 amino acids. V lost 1 base, J lost 2 bases, and 10 bases stayed unmatched. Germline V lookup: CDR1 MGHRA, CDR2 YSYEKL. For the CDR3, the DNA is TGCGCCAGCAGCCAAGTAGATATGGGACTAGCGGCCCCCTACGAGCAGTACTTC. Residues: CASSQVDMGLAAPYEQYF.

V is TRBV5-8 and J is TRBJ1-5; 7 bases are a match to TRBD1. The V segment lost 4 bases and the J segment 7 bases; nucleotides outside the gene matches: 11. Germline loops: CDR1 SGHTS, CDR2 YDEGEE. The CDR3 sequence is 15 residues long. The DNA for the CDR3 is TGTGCCAGCAGCCCAGACACAGGGGTAGGACAGCCCCAGCATTTT. Translation gives CASSPDTGVGQPQHF.

This clone was detected only once. The V gene is TRBV28, the J gene TRBJ2-2; D remains unclear. The V end was cut by 8 bases, the J end by 2 bases, with 9 bases between. Germline V gene data show CDR1 as MDHEN and CDR2 as SYDVKM. The CDR3 is made up of 13 amino acids. The CDR3 is CASDVGNTGELFF. The DNA for the CDR3 is TGTGCCAGCGACGTCGGTAACACCGGGGAGCTGTTTTTT.

The CDR3 protein is CATSRGTTARGTDTQYF. DNA for the CDR3: TGTGCCACCAGCAGAGGAACCACAGCGAGGGGCACAGATACGCAGTATTTT. The V call is TRBV15, the J call TRBJ2-3, with a weak D call TRBD2 (5 bases). V lost 1 base and J lost 1, with 15 bases in between. Looked up from germline, CDR1 is LNHNV and CDR2 is YYDKDF (reference sequence). The CDR3 has 17 amino acids.

This sequence joins TRBV11-2 and TRBJ2-1, with 7 nucleotides matching TRBD2. The V segment lost 7 bases and the J segment 9 bases; nucleotides outside the gene matches: 12. The CDR3 is 14 amino acids. Germline values: CDR1 SGHAT, CDR2 FQNNGV. The CDR3 sequence is CASIYTSGGGEQFF. CDR3 bases: TGTGCCAGCATCTATACCTCGGGAGGCGGTGAGCAGTTCTTC.

The rearrangement uses TRBV19 and TRBJ1-5; 9 positions agree with TRBD1. The germline V gene encodes CDR1 LNHDA and CDR2 SQIVND (reference sequence). CDR3 size: 16 residues. V shed 5 bases and J 2 bases; nucleotides not matched to a gene: 7. This chain's CDR3 is CASSVWTGEGNQPQHF. The CDR3, as DNA: TGTGCCAGTAGTGTGTGGACAGGGGAAGGCAATCAGCCCCAGCATTTT.

This chain links TRBV6-1 with TRBJ2-7; D not resolved. Germline V gives CDR1 MNHNS, CDR2 SASEGT. V lost 10 bases to trimming and J lost 3 bases, with 13 bases between them. CDR3 length: 12 amino acids. The CDR3 loop reads CATSPRVYEQYF. The CDR3 bases are TGTGCCACCAGCCCTCGGGTCTACGAGCAGTACTTC.

The J gene is TRBJ2-5, the V gene TRBV7-9; 11 positions agree with TRBD2. J lost 0 bases, V lost 7 bases, and 10 bases had no gene match. The CDR3 consists of 17 residues. Germline V gene sequence: CDR1 SEHNR, CDR2 FQNEAQ (reference sequence). This CDR3 reads CASTGTSGNSYQETQYF. CDR3 nucleotides: TGTGCCAGCACCGGGACTAGCGGAAATTCGTACCAAGAGACCCAGTACTTC.

The chain employs TRBV19 and TRBJ2-1, with D perhaps matching TRBD1 (6 bases). The germline gives CDR1 LNHDA, CDR2 SQIVND (reference sequence). CDR3 length: 12 residues. The ends were cut back, 2 bases at V and 10 bases at J, with 9 bases in the middle. CDR3 residues: CASSIQGTEQFF. CDR3 DNA: TGTGCCAGTAGTATACAGGGGACGGAGCAGTTCTTC.

The chain joins TRBV18 to TRBJ2-3; D gene unclear. The V gene's germline CDR1 is KGHSH and CDR2 LQKENI. Trimming removed 3 bases at V and 4 bases at J, with 5 bases between. CDR3 length: 12 amino acids. CDR3 sequence: CASSPGPDTQYF. The CDR3 DNA reads as TGTGCCAGCTCACCTGGGCCAGATACGCAGTATTTT.